The 10 T cell receptor beta chains reported below all come from one sample, sequenced in a study of cytomegalovirus exposure and HLA in healthy donors. Vbeta (60) and Jbeta (13) primers were used in the PCR. Assay used: immunoSEQ multiplex PCR; TCRdb lists only in-frame clones, some missing. Of approximately 140,000 clones listed, 79% were seen once; the top ten hold about 0.91%. Sequenced input: PBMCs. The receptors shown here come from a man aged 18 to 35 in good health and CMV-seronegative.

The chain recombines TRBV29-1 with TRBJ2-5; the match to TRBD1 covers 7 bases. The V gene end was trimmed by 0 bases and the J gene end by 11 bases; junction bases not matched to a gene: 9. This CDR3 is 13 amino acids long. From germline, CDR1 is SQVTM and CDR2 ANQGSEA. The CDR3 bases are TGCAGCGTTGAAGAGACAGGGCCTGGAGAGCAGTACTTC. It is translated as CSVEETGPGEQYF.

The chain links TRBV27 to TRBJ2-7; 7 bases match TRBD1. The CDR3 extends over 17 amino acids. Germline CDR1 MNHEY, CDR2 SMNVEV (reference sequence). Trimming at V came to 3 bases and at J to 1 base, leaving 12 bases not matched to a gene. CDR3 sequence reads: CASSLEIGQETSYEQYF. Written as DNA, the CDR3 is TGTGCCAGCAGTTTGGAAATAGGACAGGAAACATCCTACGAGCAGTACTTC.

V gene TRBV6-6 combines with J gene TRBJ2-3; no firm D call. The CDR3 runs 13 residues. V lost 4 bases, J lost 3 bases, and 8 bases lay in between. Germline V lookup: CDR1 MNHNY, CDR2 SVGAGI (reference sequence). The CDR3 sequence is CASSFTGTDTQYF. CDR3 bases: TGTGCCAGCAGTTTTACCGGGACAGATACGCAGTATTTT.

This sequence joins TRBV7-2 and TRBJ2-5; no definite D call. The CDR3 consists of 13 residues. Germline CDR1 reads SGHTA; CDR2 reads FQGNSA. The V gene lost 5 bases and the J gene lost 1 base, with 8 bases spanning the gap. The CDR3 nucleotides are TGTGCCAGCAGCCGTCTACTCCAAGAGACCCAGTACTTC. Translating it yields CASSRLLQETQYF.

The rearrangement links TRBV6-1 to TRBJ2-3, with no clear D. CDR1 and CDR2 (germline): MNHNS, SASEGT. V lost 2 bases, J lost 2 bases, and 14 bases lay in between. The CDR3 spans 16 residues. CDR3 bases: TGTGCCAGCAGTGAATTGGCCGTCACCATCACAGATACGCAGTATTTT. The encoded protein is CASSELAVTITDTQYF.

This clone was detected only a few times. The chain carries TRBV28 and TRBJ2-7, with D perhaps TRBD1 (6 bases). Trimming left V 0 bases short and J 1 base short, with 7 bases between. This CDR3 is built from 14 residues. The V gene's germline CDR1 is MDHEN and CDR2 SYDVKM. This CDR3 is CASSLWDRSYEQYF. The CDR3 nucleotides are TGTGCCAGCAGTTTATGGGACAGATCCTACGAGCAGTACTTC.

V is TRBV30 and J is TRBJ1-5; 9 bases fit TRBD1. CDR3 length equals 15 residues. Germline lookup yields CDR1 GTSNPN and CDR2 SVGIG (reference sequence). V shed 0 bases and J 4 bases; nucleotides not matched to a gene: 4. The DNA for the CDR3 is TGTGCCTGGAGTGTACAGGGGACAGGGAATCAGCCCCAGCATTTT. This encodes CAWSVQGTGNQPQHF.

The CDR3 reads CASSQGGSGNTEAFF. In DNA, the CDR3 is TGCGCCAGCAGCCAAGGAGGCAGCGGGAACACTGAAGCTTTCTTT. The chain recombines TRBV4-3 with TRBJ1-1; D is uncertain. From germline, CDR1 is LGHNA and CDR2 YSLEER. The CDR3 extends over 15 amino acids. With 1 base removed from V and 1 base from J, the gap between germline ends came to 10 bases.

The chain combines TRBV7-9 with TRBJ2-2; the D is unclear. CDR3 length: 13 residues. Trimming shortened V by 5 bases and J by 1 base, and 5 bases separated the two germline ends. Germline loops: CDR1 SEHNR, CDR2 FQNEAQ (reference sequence). CDR3 sequence reads: CASSDWNTGELFF. Here the CDR3 DNA reads TGTGCCAGCAGCGACTGGAACACCGGGGAGCTGTTTTTT.

This rearrangement joins TRBV7-6 to TRBJ2-7; TRBD1 matches 7 bases. V was pared by 2 bases and J by 6 bases, with 7 bases of the junction left unmatched. The germline CDR1 and CDR2 sequences are SGHVS and FNYEAQ. CDR3 length: 14 residues. CDR3 region: CASSLNRGTGEQYF. In DNA, the CDR3 is TGTGCCAGCAGCTTAAACAGGGGCACCGGCGAGCAGTACTTC.